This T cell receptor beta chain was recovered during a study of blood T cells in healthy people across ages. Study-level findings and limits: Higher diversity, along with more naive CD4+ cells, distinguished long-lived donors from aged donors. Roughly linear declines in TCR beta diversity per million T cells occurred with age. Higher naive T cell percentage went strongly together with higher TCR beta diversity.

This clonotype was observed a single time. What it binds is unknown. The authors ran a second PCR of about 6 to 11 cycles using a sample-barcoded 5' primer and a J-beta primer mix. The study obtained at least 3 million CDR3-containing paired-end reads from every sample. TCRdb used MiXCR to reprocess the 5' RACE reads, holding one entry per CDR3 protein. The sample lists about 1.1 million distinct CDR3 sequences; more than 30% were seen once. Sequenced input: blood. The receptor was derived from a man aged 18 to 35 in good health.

The CDR3 region has the DNA TGTGCCAGCAGCGTAGAATCAGCGGGAGGGGCTTCGGATACGCAGTATTTT. Residues: CASSVESAGGASDTQYF. The V gene is TRBV9, the J gene TRBJ2-3, with 10 bases identical to TRBD2. Unmatched junction bases numbered 10, after V lost 0 bases and J lost 6 bases. The germline CDR1 and CDR2 sequences are SGDLS and YYNGEE. The CDR3 spans 17 residues.